The clone carrying this TCR beta chain was seen just once. As yet, its antigen is unknown. The ends were cut back, 5 bases at V and 6 bases at J, with 9 bases in the middle. Germline V gene lookup returns CDR1 SGHNT and CDR2 YYREEE (reference sequence). The CDR3 length is 11 residues. The protocol was immunoSEQ multiplex PCR, while the TCRdb copy is restricted to in-frame clones and leaves out a portion. The sample contains a few hundred thousand clones, about nine tenths of which appear only once. This sample stems from a study of Ad26.COV2.S vaccination and SARS-CoV-2 variants. Study-level results: Ad26.COV2.S recipients had broader spike-specific TCRs (P = 0.0014).

Regarding treatment: roughly 19 received Ad26.COV2.S at low or high dose, single or two shots; about 5 received placebo; per-sample allocation not given. Sampling took place 63 days after the first vaccine or placebo injection. The chain uses TRBV5-4 and TRBJ2-7; D not certain. The source material was peripheral blood, sampled in a trial of Ad26.COV2.S vaccine versus placebo. The source is a person between 18 and 60 years old who received the Ad26.COV2.S COVID-19 vaccine or a placebo. Here the CDR3 reads CASSFSGEQYF. CDR3 DNA: TGTGCCAGCAGTTTTAGTGGCGAGCAGTACTTC.